This TCR beta chain was identified during a study of T cell changes during pregnancy in multiple sclerosis. The CDR3 has 14 amino acids. V lost 3 bases and J lost 6, with 14 bases in between. Germline lookup yields CDR1 MGHRA and CDR2 YSYEKL. The protocol was immunoSEQ multiplex PCR, while the TCRdb copy is restricted to in-frame clones and leaves out a portion. Among some 70,000 clones listed, over 75% were seen once. The chain has TRBV4-1 and TRBJ1-1; possible D gene TRBD1, 5 bases. Sample: CD8+ T cells from peripheral blood mononuclear cells, taken before pregnancy. The clonotype originates from a female donor with multiple sclerosis, enrolled in a pregnancy study. The CDR3, as DNA: TGCGCCAGCAGCCACACGGGGGTGTATTCTGAAGCTTTCTTT. Translating gives CASSHTGVYSEAFF.